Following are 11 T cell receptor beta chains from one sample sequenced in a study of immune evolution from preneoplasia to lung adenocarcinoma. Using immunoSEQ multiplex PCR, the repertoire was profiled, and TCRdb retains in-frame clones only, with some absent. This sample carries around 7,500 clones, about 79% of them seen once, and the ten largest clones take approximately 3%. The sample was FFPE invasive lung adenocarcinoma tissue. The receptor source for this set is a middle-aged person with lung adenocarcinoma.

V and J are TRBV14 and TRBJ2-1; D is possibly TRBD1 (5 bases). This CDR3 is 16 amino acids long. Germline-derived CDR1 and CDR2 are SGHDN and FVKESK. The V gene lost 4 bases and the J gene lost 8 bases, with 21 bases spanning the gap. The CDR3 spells CASSPLSDSLRDEQFF. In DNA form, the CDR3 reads TGTGCCAGCAGCCCCCTATCTGATAGCCTCAGGGATGAGCAGTTCTTC.

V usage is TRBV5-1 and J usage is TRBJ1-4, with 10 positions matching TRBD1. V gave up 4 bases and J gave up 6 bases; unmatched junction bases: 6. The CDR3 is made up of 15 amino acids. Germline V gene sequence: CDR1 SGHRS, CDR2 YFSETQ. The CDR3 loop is CASSPRTGGDEKLFF. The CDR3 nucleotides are TGCGCCAGCAGCCCGAGGACAGGGGGGGATGAAAAACTGTTTTTT.

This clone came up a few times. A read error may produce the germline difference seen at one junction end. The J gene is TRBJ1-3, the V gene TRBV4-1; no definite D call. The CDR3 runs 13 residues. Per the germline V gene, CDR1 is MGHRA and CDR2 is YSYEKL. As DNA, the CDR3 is TGCGCCAGCAGCCAAGATGCAAGGAGGCCCCTGGAATTT. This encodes CASSQDARRPLEF.

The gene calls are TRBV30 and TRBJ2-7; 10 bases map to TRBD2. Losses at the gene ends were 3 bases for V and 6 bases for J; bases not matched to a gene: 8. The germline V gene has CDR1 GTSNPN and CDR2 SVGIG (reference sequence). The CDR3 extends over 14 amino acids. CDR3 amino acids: CAWSPVAGGSEQYF. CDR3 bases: TGTGCCTGGAGCCCCGTAGCGGGGGGTAGCGAGCAGTACTTC.

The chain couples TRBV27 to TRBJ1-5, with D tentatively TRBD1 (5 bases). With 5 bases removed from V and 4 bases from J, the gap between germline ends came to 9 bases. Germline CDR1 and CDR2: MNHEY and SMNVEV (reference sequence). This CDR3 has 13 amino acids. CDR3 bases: TGTGCCAGCAGTCCAGGGAGGAATCAGCCCCAGCATTTT. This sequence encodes CASSPGRNQPQHF.

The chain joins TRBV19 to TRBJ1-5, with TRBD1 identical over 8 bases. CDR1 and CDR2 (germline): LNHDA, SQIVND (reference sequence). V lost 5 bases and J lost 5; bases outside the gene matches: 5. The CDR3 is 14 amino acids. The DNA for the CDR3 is TGTGCCAGTAGTTTCTCGACAGGGGATCAGCCCCAGCATTTT. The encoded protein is CASSFSTGDQPQHF.

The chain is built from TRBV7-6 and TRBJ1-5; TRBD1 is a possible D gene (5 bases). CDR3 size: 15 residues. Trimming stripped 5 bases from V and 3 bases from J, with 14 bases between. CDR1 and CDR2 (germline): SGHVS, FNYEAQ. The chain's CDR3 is CASSLIGGPNQPQHF. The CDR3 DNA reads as TGTGCCAGCAGCCTCATCGGGGGTCCCAATCAGCCCCAGCATTTT.

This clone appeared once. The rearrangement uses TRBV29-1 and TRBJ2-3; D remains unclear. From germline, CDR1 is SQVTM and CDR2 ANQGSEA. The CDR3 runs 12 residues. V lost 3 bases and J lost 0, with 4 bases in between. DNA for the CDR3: TGCAGCGTTGAGGATAGCACAGATACGCAGTATTTT. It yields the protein CSVEDSTDTQYF.

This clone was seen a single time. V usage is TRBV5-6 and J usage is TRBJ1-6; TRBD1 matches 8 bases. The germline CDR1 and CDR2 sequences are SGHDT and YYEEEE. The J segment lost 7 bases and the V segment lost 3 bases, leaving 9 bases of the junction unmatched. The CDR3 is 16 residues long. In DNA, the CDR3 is TGTGCCAGCAGCTCGATTTGGGGACAGGAAAATTCACCCCTCCACTTT. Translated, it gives CASSSIWGQENSPLHF.

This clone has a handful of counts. CDR3 sequence: CASSSAGEREQFF. CDR3 DNA sequence: TGTGCCAGCAGTTCGGCGGGAGAGAGGGAGCAGTTCTTC. This chain connects TRBV27 to TRBJ2-1, with 7 bases matching TRBD2. The CDR3 has 13 amino acids. After removal of 4 bases from V and 10 bases from J, the junction contained 7 bases not matched to a gene. The germline V gene encodes CDR1 MNHEY and CDR2 SMNVEV (reference sequence).

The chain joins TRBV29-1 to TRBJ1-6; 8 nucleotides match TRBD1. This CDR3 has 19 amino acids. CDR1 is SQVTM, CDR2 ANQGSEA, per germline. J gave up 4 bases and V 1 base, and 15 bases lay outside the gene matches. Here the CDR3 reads CSVEASLDDRGRYNSPLHF. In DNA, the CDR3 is TGCAGCGTTGAAGCTTCCCTGGATGACAGGGGAAGGTATAATTCACCCCTCCACTTT.